The 29 T cell receptor beta chains reported below all come from one sample, sequenced in a study of patients and donors after allogeneic stem cell transplantation. TCRdb called the RT-PCR reads again in MiXCR, with one record for every CDR3 protein. This sample yields about a million distinct CDR3 sequences, of which about 20% are seen a single time; 5% to 6.5% belongs to the top ten. The source material was blood, either unsorted or a sorted T cell fraction (not recorded which). These receptors originate from a human donor who was either an allogeneic HSCT recipient or a stem cell or donor lymphocyte infusion donor (not recorded which). It is not recorded whose cells these are; they may come from a transplant donor.

This clonotype turned up a few times. The V and J genes are TRBV27 and TRBJ2-1; D unclear. CDR1 is MNHEY and CDR2 is SMNVEV in the germline V gene (reference sequence). Trimming stripped 4 bases from V and 0 bases from J, with 13 bases between. The CDR3 is made up of 16 amino acids. The CDR3 DNA sequence: TGTGCCAGCAGTTACGGACCCCTGAGCTCCTACAATGAGCAGTTCTTC. Its protein product is CASSYGPLSSYNEQFF.

In its sample, this clonotype was seen once. The chain has TRBV2 and TRBJ1-1, with D uncertain. The CDR3 covers 16 residues. Germline loops: CDR1 SNHLY, CDR2 FYNNEI. V dropped 2 bases and J dropped 0 bases, with 13 bases sitting between them. As DNA, the CDR3 is TGTGCCAGCAGTGAAAGGCTTGCAGAACTGAACACTGAAGCTTTCTTT. It codes for CASSERLAELNTEAFF.

The rearrangement joins TRBV12-3 or TRBV12-4 to TRBJ1-1; D gene unclear. The V and J ends lost 6 bases and 6 bases respectively, with 8 bases between them. This CDR3 is built from 11 residues. The DNA of the CDR3 is TGTGCCAGCAGACAGCGCCCTGAAGCTTTCTTT. This codes for CASRQRPEAFF.

V and J are TRBV6-5 and TRBJ2-3, with unresolved D. Germline CDR1 MNHEY, CDR2 SVGAGI. The V end was cut by 4 bases, the J end by 3 bases, with 11 bases between. The CDR3 covers 14 residues. This CDR3 is CASSSYQATDTQYF. The CDR3 nucleotides read TGTGCCAGCAGTTCTTATCAGGCTACAGATACGCAGTATTTT.

This clonotype was picked up a small number of times. The genes are TRBV3-1 and TRBJ2-1; TRBD2 matches at 10 bases. V dropped 4 bases and J dropped 5; count of bases not matched to a gene: 5. Germline V gene sequence: CDR1 LGHDT, CDR2 YNNKEL (reference sequence). The CDR3 is 15 residues long. In nucleotides, the CDR3 is TGTGCCAGCAGCCCTTTGCTAGCGGGGGACAATGAGCAGTTCTTC. It specifies CASSPLLAGDNEQFF.

This clonotype has just a few counts. The V and J genes are TRBV15 and TRBJ2-7; no definite D call. The CDR3 loop spans 13 amino acids. Germline V lookup: CDR1 LNHNV, CDR2 YYDKDF (reference sequence). Trimming shortened V by 6 bases and J by 5 bases, and 14 bases separated the two germline ends. The CDR3 DNA sequence: TGTGCCACCAGGAATGTAGGAAACGACGAGCAGTACTTC. Amino acids: CATRNVGNDEQYF.

This chain uses TRBV11-2 with TRBJ2-1, with D possibly matching TRBD1 (5 bases). Trimming took 7 bases from V and 13 from J, leaving 23 bases between them. Germline V gene sequence: CDR1 SGHAT, CDR2 FQNNGV. The CDR3 is 14 residues long. CDR3: CASTLRASKGVQFF. CDR3 nucleotides: TGTGCCAGCACCCTTCGGGCCTCCAAAGGGGTACAGTTCTTC.

The V and J genes are TRBV5-6 and TRBJ2-5, with D perhaps matching TRBD1 or TRBD2 (5 bases each). Germline-derived CDR1 and CDR2 are SGHDT and YYEEEE. This CDR3 has 18 amino acids. V was cut by 3 bases and J by 1 base, with 22 bases left in between. The CDR3 coding sequence is TGTGCCAGCAGCTCCCCTGGGAAGGGACGTTCGGTCCAAGAGACCCAGTACTTC. Protein product: CASSSPGKGRSVQETQYF. Looking up the rest from reference TRBV5-6 and TRBJ2-5 gives the full variable domain: DAGVTQSPTHLIKTRGQQVTLRCSPKSGHDTVSWYQQALGQGPQFIFQYYEEEERQRGNFPDRFSGHQFPNYSSELNVNALLLGDSALYLCASSSPGKGRSVQETQYFGPGTRLLVL.

This clonotype was counted many times. This sequence joins TRBV12-3 or TRBV12-4 and TRBJ1-1; tentative D call: TRBD1 (5 bases). V lost 5 bases, J lost 1 base, and 11 bases lay in between. CDR3 length: 14 amino acids. The CDR3 is CASSTGTANTEAFF. The CDR3 DNA sequence: TGTGCCAGCAGTACCGGGACGGCGAACACTGAAGCTTTCTTT.

This clonotype was seen more than once but under ten times. V gene TRBV3-1 combines with J gene TRBJ1-3; D ambiguous. The length of the CDR3 is 11 residues. Germline V lookup: CDR1 LGHDT, CDR2 YNNKEL (reference sequence). The germline V and J ends were trimmed by 3 bases and 8 bases, with 5 bases remaining between them. The DNA for the CDR3 is TGTGCCAGCAGCCAGTCGGACACCATATATTTT. Translating gives CASSQSDTIYF.

V gene TRBV7-3 combines with J gene TRBJ2-1; the match to TRBD2 covers 10 bases. Germline V gene lookup returns CDR1 SGHTA and CDR2 FQGTGA. The CDR3 contains 17 residues. The V segment lost 4 bases and the J segment 0 bases; nucleotides outside the gene matches: 6. CDR3 in amino acids: CASSYSGRPYSYNEQFF. In nucleotides, the CDR3 is TGTGCCAGCAGCTATAGCGGGAGGCCTTACTCCTACAATGAGCAGTTCTTC.

This clonotype was seen a handful of times. The chain uses TRBV5-1 and TRBJ2-1; tentatively, D is TRBD2 (6 bases). The CDR3 runs 15 residues. The V end lost 3 bases, the J end lost 7 bases, and 17 bases lay between the germline ends. Germline V gene sequence: CDR1 SGHRS, CDR2 YFSETQ. The CDR3 reads CASSSVSAAGNEQFF. In DNA form, the CDR3 reads TGCGCCAGCAGCTCAGTATCGGCGGCGGGGAATGAGCAGTTCTTC.

The chain carries TRBV6-2 or TRBV6-3 and TRBJ2-7, with D possibly TRBD1 on 6 matching bases. The V end was cut by 2 bases, the J end by 6 bases, with 14 bases between. Per germline, CDR1 MNHEY and CDR2 SVGEGT. The CDR3 runs 14 residues. The CDR3 DNA sequence: TGTGCCAGCAGTTACGTCAGGACAGCAGGCGAGCAGTACTTC. Translated: CASSYVRTAGEQYF.

The chain employs TRBV5-1 and TRBJ1-2, with D unresolved. CDR1 is SGHRS and CDR2 is YFSETQ in the germline V gene. Trimming left V 2 bases short and J 4 bases short, with 12 bases between. This CDR3 is 14 amino acids long. The CDR3 sequence: CASSFREEPYGYTF. The CDR3 nucleotides read TGCGCCAGCAGCTTTAGGGAGGAGCCCTATGGCTACACCTTC.

A few counts support this clonotype. The CDR3 here is CASSLIRSGEKLFF. Written as DNA, the CDR3 is TGTGCCAGCAGCCTAATACGTTCGGGTGAAAAACTGTTTTTT. The V gene is TRBV7-9, the J gene TRBJ1-4; D is uncertain. Germline CDR1 and CDR2: SEHNR and FQNEAQ (reference sequence). Trimming left V 5 bases short and J 7 bases short, with 14 bases between. The CDR3 totals 14 residues. The entire variable domain, with the rest obtained from reference TRBV7-9 and TRBJ1-4, is as follows: DTGVSQNPRHKITKRGQNVTFRCDPISEHNRLYWYRQTLGQGPEFLTYFQNEAQLEKSRLLSDRFSAERPKGSFSTLEIQRTEQGDSAMYLCASSLIRSGEKLFFGSGTQLSVL.

The chain employs TRBV6-1 and TRBJ2-7; 7 nucleotides align to TRBD1. Germline CDR1 is MNHNS and CDR2 is SASEGT. V shed 5 bases, J shed 2 bases, and the junction held 9 bases outside the gene matches. There are 15 residues in the CDR3. The CDR3 loop is CASSPLQDRPYEQYF. In DNA form, the CDR3 reads TGTGCCAGCAGTCCCCTCCAGGACAGGCCCTACGAGCAGTACTTC.

The chain carries TRBV25-1 and TRBJ1-2, with 10 nucleotides matching TRBD1. The CDR3 is made up of 14 amino acids. Germline values: CDR1 MGHDK, CDR2 SYGVNS. V dropped 7 bases and J dropped 6; count of bases not matched to a gene: 8. The CDR3 loop is CASTDRGRADGYTF. In DNA form, the CDR3 reads TGTGCCAGCACAGACAGGGGGCGGGCTGATGGCTACACCTTC.

The genes are TRBV6-2 or TRBV6-3 and TRBJ2-2; no clear D. Germline lookup yields CDR1 MNHEY and CDR2 SVGEGT. The germline V and J ends were trimmed by 5 bases and 0 bases, with 10 bases remaining between them. CDR3 length: 15 residues. CDR3 bases: TGTGCCAGCAGTCACACCTCCCCGAACACCGGGGAGCTGTTTTTT. Encoded protein: CASSHTSPNTGELFF.

The table lists this clonotype with a few counts. The rearrangement uses TRBV4-3 and TRBJ2-7; D perhaps matches TRBD1 (6 bases). The CDR3 has 16 residues. V was cut by 0 bases and J by 7 bases, with 19 bases left in between. Germline V gene lookup returns CDR1 LGHNA and CDR2 YSLEER. DNA for the CDR3: TGCGCCAGCAGCCAAGAAGGTCCAAGGGGGTCGGGGGAGCAGTACTTC. This sequence encodes CASSQEGPRGSGEQYF.

This clonotype was observed a few times. V usage is TRBV5-1 and J usage is TRBJ2-5; a weak D match, TRBD2 (6 bases). V lost 2 bases, J lost 0 bases, and 20 bases lay in between. The CDR3 is made up of 18 amino acids. Germline CDR1 is SGHRS and CDR2 is YFSETQ. DNA for the CDR3: TGCGCCAGCAGCTTTAACCTTCGAGGGACTGGCAACCAAGAGACCCAGTACTTC. Encoded protein: CASSFNLRGTGNQETQYF. Combining the CDR3 with reference TRBV5-1 and TRBJ2-5 gives the whole variable domain KAGVTQTPRYLIKTRGQQVTLSCSPISGHRSVSWYQQTPGQGLQFLFEYFSETQRNKGNFPGRFSGRQFSNSRSEMNVSTLELGDSALYLCASSFNLRGTGNQETQYFGPGTRLLVL.

The chain uses TRBV20-1 and TRBJ2-4; 7 nucleotides line up with TRBD2. The V gene's germline CDR1 is DFQATT and CDR2 SNEGSKA (reference sequence). With 3 bases clipped from V and 4 bases from J, the junction kept 3 bases outside the gene matches. The CDR3 totals 13 residues. The CDR3 here is CSARASGKNIQYF. The CDR3 DNA reads TGCAGTGCTAGGGCTAGCGGTAAAAACATTCAGTACTTC.

Ten or more counts support this clonotype. V and J are TRBV5-1 and TRBJ2-1; 10 nucleotides match TRBD2. The CDR3 length is 15 residues. J gave up 6 bases and V 4 bases, and 7 bases lay outside the gene matches. Germline V gene lookup returns CDR1 SGHRS and CDR2 YFSETQ. The CDR3 DNA reads TGCGCCAGCAGCCCGGGGACTAGCGAGCGCAATGAGCAGTTCTTC. This translates into CASSPGTSERNEQFF.

The chain combines TRBV11-2 with TRBJ2-7; TRBD1 matches at 9 bases. Germline loops: CDR1 SGHAT, CDR2 FQNNGV. CDR3 length equals 15 residues. After removal of 3 bases from V and 3 bases from J, the junction contained 6 bases not matched to a gene. This CDR3 is CASSFWGQGDYEQYF. In DNA, the CDR3 is TGTGCCAGCAGCTTTTGGGGACAGGGAGACTACGAGCAGTACTTC.

This clonotype came up a few times. The gene calls are TRBV12-3 or TRBV12-4 and TRBJ1-1, with 8 nucleotides matching TRBD1. V gave up 1 base and J gave up 1 base; unmatched junction bases: 5. The CDR3 totals 16 residues. In DNA form, the CDR3 reads TGTGCCAGCAGTTTAGACAGGGGGTTAAGGAACACTGAAGCTTTCTTT. Its translation: CASSLDRGLRNTEAFF.

The V call is TRBV14, the J call TRBJ1-6; the D gene is possibly TRBD1 (5 bases). CDR3 length: 16 amino acids. Germline values: CDR1 SGHDN, CDR2 FVKESK. Trimming left V 1 base short and J 6 bases short, with 13 bases between. The CDR3 region is CASSQAGTPLNSPLHF. CDR3 nucleotides: TGTGCCAGCAGCCAAGCCGGGACCCCCCTTAATTCACCCCTCCACTTT.

The chain recombines TRBV20-1 with TRBJ2-4, with unresolved D. V lost 3 bases to trimming and J lost 1 base, with 7 bases between them. Germline V gene lookup returns CDR1 DFQATT and CDR2 SNEGSKA (reference sequence). CDR3 length equals 13 residues. CDR3: CSASWVAKNIQYF. In DNA, the CDR3 is TGCAGTGCTAGTTGGGTGGCCAAAAACATTCAGTACTTC.

This clonotype was seen a few times. The chain recombines TRBV2 with TRBJ2-1; D remains unclear. Trimming removed 5 bases from V and 0 bases from J, with 11 bases in between. This CDR3 region has 15 residues. Germline-derived CDR1 and CDR2 are SNHLY and FYNNEI. As DNA, the CDR3 is TGTGCCAGCAGTCGCGGATCTAGCTCCTACAATGAGCAGTTCTTC. This encodes CASSRGSSSYNEQFF.

This clonotype has a handful of counts. This chain links TRBV5-6 with TRBJ2-2; TRBD1 might be the D (5 bases). Trimming removed 0 bases at V and 2 bases at J, with 11 bases between. Germline V gene data show CDR1 as SGHDT and CDR2 as YYEEEE. CDR3 size: 16 residues. The CDR3 nucleotides read TGTGCCAGCAGCTTGGGACAAGGGGATAACACCGGGGAGCTGTTTTTT. It encodes CASSLGQGDNTGELFF. Complete variable domain (other parts from reference TRBV5-6 and TRBJ2-2): DAGVTQSPTHLIKTRGQQVTLRCSPKSGHDTVSWYQQALGQGPQFIFQYYEEEERQRGNFPDRFSGHQFPNYSSELNVNALLLGDSALYLCASSLGQGDNTGELFFGEGSRLTVL.

This clonotype was seen only a few times. DNA for the CDR3: TGCAGTGCCCTAGCGGGAGTGGGCGAGCAGTACTTC. Translating it yields CSALAGVGEQYF. The chain uses TRBV20-1 and TRBJ2-7, with 10 bases identical to TRBD2. CDR1 and CDR2 (germline): DFQATT, SNEGSKA (reference sequence). CDR3 length: 12 residues. V was pared by 6 bases and J by 6 bases, with 5 bases of the junction left unmatched.